These 9 T cell receptor beta chains originate from one sample sequenced in a study of T cells after somatic rescue of genetic block. Using immunoSEQ multiplex PCR, the repertoire was profiled, and TCRdb retains in-frame clones only, with some absent. The sample contains about 110,000 clones, about 90% of which appear only once. Sample: peripheral blood mononuclear cells (PBMCs). These receptors were obtained from a woman aged 18 to 35.

The rearrangement links TRBV7-9 to TRBJ2-1; D gene unclear. CDR3 length: 11 residues. Germline V lookup: CDR1 SEHNR, CDR2 FQNEAQ (reference sequence). Trimming removed 5 bases at V and 12 bases at J, with 11 bases between. CDR3 residues: CASSLSLGQFF. DNA of the CDR3: TGTGCCAGCAGCCTAAGCCTGGGGCAGTTCTTC. Based on the CDR3 plus reference TRBV7-9 and TRBJ2-1, the full variable domain is DTGVSQNPRHKITKRGQNVTFRCDPISEHNRLYWYRQTLGQGPEFLTYFQNEAQLEKSRLLSDRFSAERPKGSFSTLEIQRTEQGDSAMYLCASSLSLGQFFGPGTRLTVL.

V and J are TRBV11-1 and TRBJ1-1; the D is unclear. CDR1 is SGHAT and CDR2 is FQDESV in the germline V gene (reference sequence). Trimming shortened V by 3 bases and J by 3 bases, and 8 bases separated the two germline ends. CDR3 length: 13 residues. The CDR3 loop is CASSLVGDTEAFF. CDR3 sequence (DNA): TGTGCCAGCAGCTTGGTGGGAGACACTGAAGCTTTCTTT.

This clone was seen once. The chain joins TRBV4-3 to TRBJ2-3; 8 bases are shared with TRBD1. The CDR3 runs to 15 residues. Germline V gives CDR1 LGHNA, CDR2 YSLEER. The V segment lost 1 base and the J segment 4 bases; nucleotides outside the gene matches: 4. In nucleotides, the CDR3 is TGCGCCAGCAGCCAAGGAGGGACAGGCGCAGATACGCAGTATTTT. Its translation: CASSQGGTGADTQYF.

The V gene is TRBV2, the J gene TRBJ2-1; D gene uncertain. With 7 bases removed from V and 0 bases from J, the gap between germline ends came to 13 bases. This CDR3 region has 15 residues. CDR1 SNHLY and CDR2 FYNNEI come from the germline V gene. CDR3 in DNA: TGTGCCAGCACCGCGACCACCAACTCCTACAATGAGCAGTTCTTC. Its translation is CASTATTNSYNEQFF. The full variable domain, completed using reference TRBV2 and TRBJ2-1, is EPEVTQTPSHQVTQMGQEVILRCVPISNHLYFYWYRQILGQKVEFLVSFYNNEISEKSEIFDDQFSVERPDGSNFTLKIRSTKLEDSAMYFCASTATTNSYNEQFFGPGTRLTVL.

Only one count was recorded for this clone. The rearrangement uses TRBV27 and TRBJ1-6; possibly TRBD1 for D (5 bases). Germline V CDR1 and CDR2: MNHEY, SMNVEV (reference sequence). Trimming took 5 bases from V and 2 from J, leaving 7 bases between them. The CDR3 consists of 14 residues. The CDR3 is CASSRGPYNSPLHF. DNA for the CDR3: TGTGCCAGCAGTAGGGGCCCCTATAATTCACCCCTCCACTTT.

The V and J genes are TRBV2 and TRBJ2-5, with TRBD2 matching over 11 bases. The CDR3 is 15 residues long. The germline V gene has CDR1 SNHLY and CDR2 FYNNEI. V shed 6 bases and J 3 bases; nucleotides not matched to a gene: 6. The CDR3 reads CASRTLAGVEETQYF. The CDR3 nucleotides read TGTGCCAGCAGGACACTAGCGGGGGTGGAAGAGACCCAGTACTTC.

The V and J genes are TRBV6-1 and TRBJ1-5; D may be TRBD1 (6 bases). Germline assignment: CDR1 MNHNS and CDR2 SASEGT. V was trimmed by 4 bases and J by 1 base, leaving 17 bases between them. The CDR3 has 17 residues. CDR3 sequence: CASSAIQGPMSNQPQHF. In DNA form, the CDR3 reads TGTGCCAGCAGTGCTATACAGGGTCCGATGAGCAATCAGCCCCAGCATTTT.

Notes on this clone: The sample holds other DNA sequences that translate to the same CDR3. This chain uses TRBV30 with TRBJ1-5, with D unresolved. The CDR3 length is 13 residues. V lost 1 base and J 2 bases, leaving 6 bases between the germline ends. In germline, CDR1 is GTSNPN, CDR2 SVGIG (reference sequence). CDR3 nucleotide sequence: TGTGCCTGGAGTGGAGGTGGCAATCAGCCCCAGCATTTT. This sequence encodes CAWSGGGNQPQHF.

The CDR3 coding sequence is TGCGCCAGCAGCTTCGCGCGGGGGGGCCACAATGAGCAGTTCTTC. This gives the protein CASSFARGGHNEQFF. The rearrangement uses TRBV5-1 and TRBJ2-1, with 9 bases identical to TRBD2. The CDR3 extends over 15 amino acids. The germline V gene has CDR1 SGHRS and CDR2 YFSETQ. V dropped 2 bases and J dropped 5; count of bases not matched to a gene: 5.